This T cell receptor beta chain derives from a study of shared clonotypes between healthy human individuals. Study-wide findings and caveats: A handful of donors shared 5% to 5.5% of their naive CD4 clonotypes.

The CDR3 runs to 13 residues. Trimming at V came to 7 bases and at J to 2 bases, leaving 6 bases not matched to a gene. CDR1 is SGHRS and CDR2 is YFSETQ in the germline V gene. 150 to 250 ng DNA, tens of thousands of T cell genomes, went into each sorted-subset replicate PCR. The method was immunoSEQ multiplex PCR; TCRdb's version includes in-frame clones alone and lacks a portion of them. The table shows 2 million to 3 million clones, with 90% to 95% occurring only once. Notes on this clone: Its specificity is unknown.

The receptor's source is a man between 18 and 35 years old in good health. Some clones in this sample may be carry-over from other donors' samples. The source material was naive CD4+ T cells from PBMCs. The subset was: CD45RA+ positively selected. The chain uses TRBV5-1 and TRBJ2-7, with 7 nucleotides matching TRBD1. The CDR3 region is CASAEQGTYEQYF. The CDR3 bases are TGCGCCAGCGCAGAACAGGGGACCTACGAGCAGTACTTC.